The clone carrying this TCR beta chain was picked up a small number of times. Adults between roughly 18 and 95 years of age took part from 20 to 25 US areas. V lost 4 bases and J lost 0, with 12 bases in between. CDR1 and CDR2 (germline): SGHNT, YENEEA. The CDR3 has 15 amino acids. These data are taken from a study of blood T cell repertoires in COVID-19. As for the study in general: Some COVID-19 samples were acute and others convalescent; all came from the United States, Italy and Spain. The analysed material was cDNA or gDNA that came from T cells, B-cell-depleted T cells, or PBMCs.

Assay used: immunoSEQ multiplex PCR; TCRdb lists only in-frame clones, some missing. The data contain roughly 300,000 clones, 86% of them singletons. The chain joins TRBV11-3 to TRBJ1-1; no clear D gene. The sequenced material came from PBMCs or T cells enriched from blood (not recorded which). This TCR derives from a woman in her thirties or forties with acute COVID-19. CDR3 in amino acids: CASSSNRGLNTEAFF. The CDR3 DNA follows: TGTGCCAGCAGCTCCAACCGGGGTCTGAACACTGAAGCTTTCTTT.